This TCR beta chain was captured in a study of human T cells and chemical hapten exposure. Study-level information: On roughly 2 cm by roughly 2 cm of upper inner arm skin, sensitization was performed with 2% DPC. Predominantly women, the patients had alopecia areata, totalis or universalis.

Study-wide findings and caveats: After DPC sensitization, TCRs above 1 in 1000 frequency showed no change.

Germline V gene sequence: CDR1 LGHDT, CDR2 YNNKEL (reference sequence). This CDR3 spans 17 amino acids. Unmatched junction bases numbered 8, after V lost 0 bases and J lost 4 bases. This clonotype was seen only a few times. Its antigen is unidentified. The authors' processing: Counting gave a median of around 100,000 TCRs per sample, with values ranging from roughly 20,000 to 700,000. Each CDR3 protein is one row after TCRdb ran MiXCR on the RACE reads. In this record, the V and J calls reflect TCRdb's handling and not the investigators' own analysis. The top ten hold over 2% of the sample, which has about 120,000 distinct CDR3 sequences, about 11% seen once. Noted time point: patch test 3, about 24 weeks after DPC sensitization. Documented treatment: therapeutic diphenylcyclopropenone sensitization with weekly scalp DPC.

The V gene is TRBV3-1, the J gene TRBJ1-2; the match to TRBD1 covers 10 bases. Sequenced here: whole blood, sampled in connection with sensitization to the hapten diphenylcyclopropenone (DPC). This clonotype originated in a woman aged 45-65 years with alopecia areata. Some clones in this sample may be carry-over from other donors' samples. The CDR3 nucleotides read TGTGCCAGCAGCCAAGATCCCTCGGGACAGGGGAGCTATGGCTACACCTTC. The encoded protein is CASSQDPSGQGSYGYTF.